This T cell receptor (beta chain) derives from a study of blood T cell repertoires in COVID-19. The CDR3 consists of 15 residues. Per germline, CDR1 SGHVS and CDR2 FNYEAQ. Trimming took 5 bases from V and 1 from J, leaving 14 bases between them. The repertoire was sequenced with immunoSEQ multiplex PCR; TCRdb's copy has only in-frame clones and lacks some. The top ten clones hold 2% to 2.5% of a sample with more than 200,000 clones, about 88% of them seen once. Source material: peripheral blood. The gene calls are TRBV7-6 and TRBJ1-1, with D maybe TRBD1 (5 bases). The receptor was isolated from a middle-aged woman who had recovered from COVID-19. The CDR3 region has the DNA TGTGCCAGCAGCCCCTTGATGGGGCGGAACACTGAAGCTTTCTTT. Translated: CASSPLMGRNTEAFF.